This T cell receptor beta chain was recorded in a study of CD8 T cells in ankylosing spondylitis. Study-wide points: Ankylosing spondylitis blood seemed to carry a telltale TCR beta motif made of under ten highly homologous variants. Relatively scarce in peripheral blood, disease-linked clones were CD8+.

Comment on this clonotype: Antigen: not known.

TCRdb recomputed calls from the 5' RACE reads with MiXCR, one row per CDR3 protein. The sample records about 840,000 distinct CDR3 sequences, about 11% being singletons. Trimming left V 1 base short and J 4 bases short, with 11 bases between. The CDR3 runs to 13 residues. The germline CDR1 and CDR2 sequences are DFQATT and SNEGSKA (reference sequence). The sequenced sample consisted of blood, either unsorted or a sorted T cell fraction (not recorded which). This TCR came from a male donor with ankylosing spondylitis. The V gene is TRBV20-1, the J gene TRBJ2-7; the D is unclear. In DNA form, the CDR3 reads TGCAGTGCTAGAGGGACGTTTCTTTACGAGCAGTACTTC. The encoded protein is CSARGTFLYEQYF.